This TCR beta chain is drawn from a study of tumor-infiltrating lymphocytes in primary liver carcinoma. Germline V CDR1 and CDR2: SGHRS, YFSETQ. The CDR3 is 14 amino acids. V was cut by 5 bases and J by 3 bases, with 14 bases left in between. Reverse transcription of roughly 470 ng total RNA with a constant-region primer produced TCR beta cDNA. Three-round nested multiplex PCR performed with slightly modified ARM-PCR produced the TCR beta libraries. PCR rounds one and two used TRBV1-TRBV30 forward primers with a C-beta reverse primer for 10 cycles each. Via MiXCR, TCRdb re-called the multiplex PCR reads, giving one row per CDR3 protein. The table records 330,000 or so distinct CDR3 sequences, around three fifths of them present only once. They got blood RNA out of unsorted whole blood and also pulled out germline DNA.

This rearrangement joins TRBV5-1 to TRBJ1-2; a possible D gene is TRBD1 (6 bases). Source material: peripheral blood. This sequence originates from a man in his forties or fifties with primary liver carcinoma and hepatitis B virus infection. The CDR3, as DNA: TGCGCCAGCAGAACTGACAGGATTGACTATGGCTACACCTTC. Its translation is CASRTDRIDYGYTF.